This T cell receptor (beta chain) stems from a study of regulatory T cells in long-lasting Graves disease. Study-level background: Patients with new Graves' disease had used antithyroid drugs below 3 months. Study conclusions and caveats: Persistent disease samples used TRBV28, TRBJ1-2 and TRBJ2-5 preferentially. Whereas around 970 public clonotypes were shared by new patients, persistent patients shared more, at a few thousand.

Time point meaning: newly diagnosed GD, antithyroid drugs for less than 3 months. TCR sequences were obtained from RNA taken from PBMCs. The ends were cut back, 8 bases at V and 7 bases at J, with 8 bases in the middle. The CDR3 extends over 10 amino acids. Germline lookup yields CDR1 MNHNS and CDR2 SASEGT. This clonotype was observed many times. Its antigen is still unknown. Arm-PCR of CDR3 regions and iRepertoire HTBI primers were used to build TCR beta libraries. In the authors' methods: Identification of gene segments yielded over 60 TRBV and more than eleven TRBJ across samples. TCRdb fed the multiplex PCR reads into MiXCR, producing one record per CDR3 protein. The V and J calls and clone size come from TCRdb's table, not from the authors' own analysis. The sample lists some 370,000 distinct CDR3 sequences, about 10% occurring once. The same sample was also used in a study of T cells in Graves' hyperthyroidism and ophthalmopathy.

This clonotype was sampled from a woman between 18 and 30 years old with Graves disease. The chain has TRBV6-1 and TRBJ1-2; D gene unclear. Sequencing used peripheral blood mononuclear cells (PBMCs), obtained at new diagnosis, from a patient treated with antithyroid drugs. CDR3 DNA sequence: TGTGCCAGCGGCCCTAGTGGCTACACCTTC. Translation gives CASGPSGYTF.